This passage covers 27 T cell receptor beta chains from one sample sequenced in a study of cytomegalovirus exposure and HLA in healthy donors. PCR used 60 Vbeta primers and 13 Jbeta primers. The table came from immunoSEQ multiplex PCR; TCRdb's copy has only in-frame clones and leaves some out. Among 100,000 or so clones listed, 85% to 90% were seen once. Sequencing input: PBMCs. The receptors shown here come from a man younger than 45 in good health and CMV-seronegative.

V is TRBV30 and J is TRBJ2-1; possibly TRBD2 for D (5 bases). V lost 3 bases and J 0 bases, leaving 12 bases between the germline ends. The CDR3 is 15 residues long. Looked up from germline, CDR1 is GTSNPN and CDR2 is SVGIG (reference sequence). CDR3 DNA sequence: TGTGCCTGGAGCCATACTAGGAGCTCCTACAATGAGCAGTTCTTC. Protein product: CAWSHTRSSYNEQFF.

The count of this clone is one. The chain links TRBV9 to TRBJ2-1; D might be TRBD2 (5 bases). Germline CDR1 and CDR2: SGDLS and YYNGEE. Trimming removed 3 bases from V and 5 bases from J, with 9 bases in between. The CDR3 runs 13 residues. CDR3 amino acids: CASSALRDNEQFF. The CDR3 DNA reads TGTGCCAGCAGCGCCCTGAGGGACAATGAGCAGTTCTTC.

The chain is built from TRBV9 and TRBJ2-7; 8 bases align to TRBD1. Looked up from germline, CDR1 is SGDLS and CDR2 is YYNGEE. V was clipped by 3 bases and J by 6 bases; unmatched bases: 2. CDR3 length: 12 residues. The CDR3 loop is CASSATGVEQYF. The CDR3 nucleotides read TGTGCCAGCAGCGCGACAGGGGTCGAGCAGTACTTC.

The gene calls are TRBV28 and TRBJ2-5, with D tentatively TRBD2 (5 bases). The CDR3 length is 13 residues. Trimming stripped 4 bases from V and 5 bases from J, with 11 bases between. CDR1 is MDHEN and CDR2 is SYDVKM in the germline V gene. The CDR3 bases are TGTGCCAGCAGTTACGCGGGCGGCGAGACCCAGTACTTC. Encoded protein: CASSYAGGETQYF.

This clone was observed a handful of times. This chain connects TRBV28 to TRBJ1-4; D not resolved. The V end lost 3 bases, the J end lost 8 bases, and 10 bases lay between the germline ends. CDR1 and CDR2 (germline): MDHEN, SYDVKM. This CDR3 is 13 amino acids long. The CDR3 nucleotides read TGTGCCAGCAGTTTCCCCAGCGCCGAAAAACTGTTTTTT. This gives the protein CASSFPSAEKLFF.

This clone was detected only a few times. This chain connects TRBV5-5 to TRBJ2-7; 10 nucleotides agree with TRBD2. The junction had 4 bases not matched to a gene; V was cut back by 4 bases and J by 3 bases. Germline assignment: CDR1 SGHKS and CDR2 YYEKEE (reference sequence). The CDR3 has 14 residues. The DNA for the CDR3 is TGTGCCAGCAGCCAGTCTAGCGGGAGCTACGAGCAGTACTTC. The encoded protein is CASSQSSGSYEQYF.

This clone was recorded only once. This chain uses TRBV13 with TRBJ2-1; D perhaps matches TRBD1 (6 bases). V was cut by 7 bases and J by 8 bases, with 15 bases left in between. The CDR3 loop spans 13 amino acids. Germline CDR1 reads PRHDT; CDR2 reads FYEKMQ (reference sequence). The DNA of the CDR3 is TGTGCCAGCACGTTACAGGGTAACGATGAGCAGTTCTTC. Translated, it gives CASTLQGNDEQFF.

This clone was seen only once. The V call is TRBV11-2, the J call TRBJ2-7; perhaps TRBD2 as D (7 bases). The germline V gene encodes CDR1 SGHAT and CDR2 FQNNGV. Trimming removed 5 bases at V and 3 bases at J, with 20 bases between. The CDR3 totals 16 residues. The CDR3 region is CASSILGGAGVYEQYF. DNA for the CDR3: TGTGCCAGCAGCATCCTTGGGGGGGCAGGAGTCTACGAGCAGTACTTC.

The chain carries TRBV7-8 and TRBJ1-6, with TRBD1 matching 9 bases. Germline V gene data show CDR1 as SGHVS and CDR2 as FQNEAQ. The CDR3 length is 15 residues. Trimming at V came to 4 bases and at J to 9 bases, leaving 7 bases not matched to a gene. In DNA form, the CDR3 reads TGTGCCAGCAGCTCCACAGGGGGCGCGGGTTCACCCCTCCACTTT. It specifies CASSSTGGAGSPLHF.

J is TRBJ2-1 and V is TRBV7-7; 14 nucleotides align to TRBD2. J gave up 3 bases and V 3 bases, and 7 bases lay outside the gene matches. Per germline, CDR1 SSHAT and CDR2 FNYEAQ (reference sequence). The CDR3 length is 18 residues. CDR3 loop: CASSLGLAGVGGYNEQFF. The DNA for the CDR3 is TGTGCCAGCAGCTTGGGACTAGCGGGAGTGGGGGGCTACAATGAGCAGTTCTTC.

The CDR3 bases are TGTGCCAGCAAGGACACTAACACTGAAGCTTTCTTT. Its translation is CASKDTNTEAFF. The chain is built from TRBV21-1 and TRBJ1-1; TRBD1 is taken as the D call from the table, unchecked against the DNA. TRBV21-1 is a listed pseudogene. CDR3 length equals 12 residues.

The gene calls are TRBV30 and TRBJ1-3; 7 bases line up with TRBD1. V lost 5 bases and J lost 2; bases outside the gene matches: 6. Per germline, CDR1 GTSNPN and CDR2 SVGIG (reference sequence). CDR3 length equals 14 residues. The CDR3 nucleotides read TGTGCCTGGGGGACAGCCGGTGCTGGAAACACCATATATTTT. Protein: CAWGTAGAGNTIYF.

CDR3 coding DNA: TGCGCCAGCAGCCAGACAGGGGGGAGTTCCTACGAGCAGTACTTC. Translating gives CASSQTGGSSYEQYF. V is TRBV4-1 and J is TRBJ2-7; 9 positions agree with TRBD1. From germline, CDR1 is MGHRA and CDR2 YSYEKL. The V segment lost 3 bases and the J segment 1 base; nucleotides outside the gene matches: 4. This CDR3 has 15 amino acids.

The V call is TRBV7-6, the J call TRBJ2-2; TRBD2 aligns across 10 bases. The CDR3 extends over 18 amino acids. Germline CDR1 SGHVS, CDR2 FNYEAQ. The junction had 8 bases not matched to a gene; V was cut back by 4 bases and J by 0 bases. CDR3 sequence reads: CASSYPSGSSANTGELFF. CDR3 nucleotides: TGTGCCAGCAGCTACCCTAGCGGGAGTTCCGCGAACACCGGGGAGCTGTTTTTT.

This rearrangement joins TRBV19 to TRBJ2-7; D perhaps matches TRBD1 (6 bases). The CDR3 runs 14 residues. Per germline, CDR1 LNHDA and CDR2 SQIVND (reference sequence). V lost 5 bases, J lost 2 bases, and 13 bases lay in between. The CDR3 DNA sequence: TGTGCCAGTAGTTCGGGACACGGAGCCTACGAGCAGTACTTC. This sequence encodes CASSSGHGAYEQYF.

V is TRBV4-1 and J is TRBJ2-2; TRBD1 aligns across 7 bases. The CDR3 loop spans 15 amino acids. The ends lost 4 bases at V and 6 bases at J; junction bases unmatched: 8. The germline V gene has CDR1 MGHRA and CDR2 YSYEKL. CDR3 sequence: CASSPHKQGSGELFF. The DNA for the CDR3 is TGCGCCAGCAGCCCCCATAAACAGGGGTCCGGGGAGCTGTTTTTT.

The chain recombines TRBV7-9 with TRBJ2-7; perhaps TRBD2 as D (5 bases). The CDR3 extends over 13 amino acids. V shed 4 bases and J shed 7 bases, with 14 bases lying between them. Germline-derived CDR1 and CDR2 are SEHNR and FQNEAQ (reference sequence). The CDR3 DNA reads TGTGCCAGCAGCTCGATATCAAGAGGGGAGCAGTACTTC. Amino acids: CASSSISRGEQYF.

This chain uses TRBV30 with TRBJ2-6; TRBD2 matches 9 bases. The CDR3 is 19 residues long. Germline V gives CDR1 GTSNPN, CDR2 SVGIG (reference sequence). V dropped 2 bases and J dropped 0; count of bases not matched to a gene: 11. CDR3 residues: CAWSFRLAGILSGANVLTF. Here the CDR3 DNA reads TGTGCCTGGAGTTTTAGGCTAGCGGGGATCCTCTCTGGGGCCAACGTCCTGACTTTC.

The chain couples TRBV7-6 to TRBJ2-7; 9 nucleotides line up with TRBD1. Per germline, CDR1 SGHVS and CDR2 FNYEAQ. V was clipped by 0 bases and J by 3 bases; unmatched bases: 12. The CDR3 sequence is 18 residues long. The CDR3 region has the DNA TGTGCCAGCAGCTTAGCGTACCCGGACAGGGGCGGCAGCTACGAGCAGTACTTC. This codes for CASSLAYPDRGGSYEQYF. The whole variable domain, filled in from reference TRBV7-6 and TRBJ2-7, reads GAGVSQSPRYKVTKRGQDVALRCDPISGHVSLYWYRQALGQGPEFLTYFNYEAQQDKSGLPNDRFSAERPEGSISTLTIQRTEQRDSAMYRCASSLAYPDRGGSYEQYFGPGTRLTVT.

The chain has TRBV30 and TRBJ2-3, with 7 bases aligning to TRBD2. The V segment lost 4 bases and the J segment 4 bases; nucleotides outside the gene matches: 8. Germline V lookup: CDR1 GTSNPN, CDR2 SVGIG (reference sequence). The CDR3 length is 14 residues. The CDR3 DNA is TGTGCCTGGACCCTCGGGACTAACTCAGATACGCAGTATTTT. It encodes CAWTLGTNSDTQYF.

The chain combines TRBV28 with TRBJ2-5, with 14 nucleotides matching TRBD2. The CDR3 has 18 amino acids. Germline V gene sequence: CDR1 MDHEN, CDR2 SYDVKM. Trimming cost V 6 bases and J 2 bases; bases outside gene matches: 11. The CDR3 region has the DNA TGTGCCAGCAGCGCCGGACTAGCGGGGGGCTCTGCTCAAGAGACCCAGTACTTC. As protein: CASSAGLAGGSAQETQYF.

The chain recombines TRBV2 with TRBJ1-3; no definite D call. The CDR3 contains 15 residues. Trimming took off 5 bases at V and 0 bases at J, with 11 bases between the two ends. Germline loops: CDR1 SNHLY, CDR2 FYNNEI. CDR3 bases: TGTGCCAGCAGTTCCTCTGTTTTCTCTGGAAACACCATATATTTT. It codes for CASSSSVFSGNTIYF.

The CDR3 nucleotides read TGTGCCAGCACCGTGGGGGCCCCAGATACGCAGTATTTT. It translates to CASTVGAPDTQYF. V gene TRBV7-2 combines with J gene TRBJ2-3; D is possibly TRBD1 (6 bases). This CDR3 has 13 residues. V lost 7 bases, J lost 4 bases, and 12 bases lay in between. CDR1 is SGHTA and CDR2 is FQGNSA in the germline V gene.

The chain joins TRBV7-9 to TRBJ2-5, with 11 bases that match TRBD2. Germline CDR1 is SEHNR and CDR2 is FQNEAQ (reference sequence). This CDR3 comprises 16 residues. With V trimmed by 4 bases and J by 0 bases, 4 bases remained unmatched. This CDR3 is CASSSASGRYQETQYF. The CDR3 DNA reads as TGTGCCAGCAGCTCAGCTAGCGGGAGGTACCAAGAGACCCAGTACTTC.

The chain is built from TRBV6-1 and TRBJ2-7; D not certain. Germline CDR1 is MNHNS and CDR2 is SASEGT. This CDR3 has 16 amino acids. V was pared by 1 base and J by 2 bases, with 15 bases between. The DNA of the CDR3 is TGTGCCAGCAGTGAAGTGGCCCGCTTGAGGACCTACGAGCAGTACTTC. Protein product: CASSEVARLRTYEQYF.

CDR3 loop: CASSSGQAPYEQYF. The CDR3 nucleotides are TGTGCCAGCAGTTCTGGACAGGCCCCCTACGAGCAGTACTTC. The chain links TRBV28 to TRBJ2-7; 7 positions agree with TRBD1. The CDR3 length is 14 residues. The germline CDR1 and CDR2 sequences are MDHEN and SYDVKM. J gave up 2 bases and V 4 bases, and 5 bases lay outside the gene matches.

The chain recombines TRBV10-3 with TRBJ2-4; 9 bases agree with TRBD1. J was trimmed by 7 bases and V by 2 bases; bases with no gene match: 6. The CDR3 has 15 amino acids. Germline CDR1 and CDR2: ENHRY and SYGVKD. CDR3 amino acids: CAISENMGQGNIQYF. CDR3 coding DNA: TGTGCCATCAGTGAGAATATGGGACAGGGTAACATTCAGTACTTC.